These 26 T cell receptor beta chains originate from one sample sequenced in a study of tumor and adjacent non-tumor tissue in lung cancer. No cell sorting was done before RNA was extracted from the tissue. TCRbeta libraries were built with three rounds of nested PCR, modified from ARM-PCR. TCRdb processed the multiplex PCR reads anew with MiXCR; each CDR3 protein has one entry. The sample carries fewer than 130,000 distinct CDR3 sequences, around 82% recorded once. The sequencing sample was made of lung tumor tissue. Receptors originate from a man aged 65 to 85 with non-small cell lung cancer.

Remarks on this clonotype: A junction end diverges from the germline sequence, so it may reflect a read error. V gene TRBV29-1 combines with J gene TRBJ2-2; D may correspond to TRBD1 or TRBD2 (6 bases each). Germline values: CDR1 SQVTM, CDR2 ANQGSEA. The CDR3 runs 14 residues. The CDR3 DNA sequence: TGCAGCGCTGGCGTAACGGGGGACACCGTGGAGCTGTTTTTT. Translating gives CSAGVTGDTVELFF.

A remark on this clonotype: One end of the junction does not line up with germline, which may come from a read error. This chain links TRBV5-6 with TRBJ2-3; TRBD2 aligns across 10 bases. Germline lookup yields CDR1 SGHDT and CDR2 YYEEEE. The CDR3 spans 18 residues. The DNA for the CDR3 is TGTGCCAGCAGCTTGGTAGGGACTAGCGAGGGCAGCACAGATACGCACTATTTT. Protein product: CASSLVGTSEGSTDTHYF.

Details on this clonotype: The final CDR3 position lacks the conserved phenylalanine or tryptophan, pointing to a likely read error. The chain joins TRBV12-5 to TRBJ2-7; D remains unclear. CDR3 size: 14 residues. The germline gives CDR1 LGHNT, CDR2 FRNRAP. V was clipped by 4 bases and J by 2 bases, with 12 bases between them. CDR3 amino acids: CASGSGEATYEQYL. Written as DNA, the CDR3 is TGTGCTAGTGGTTCCGGCGAAGCTACCTACGAGCAGTACCTC.

This clonotype appeared a few times. The chain joins TRBV9 to TRBJ2-5, with TRBD2 matching over 9 bases. After removal of 6 bases from V and 5 bases from J, the junction contained 11 bases not matched to a gene. The germline gives CDR1 SGDLS, CDR2 YYNGEE. This CDR3 has 15 residues. CDR3 sequence: CASNGYSGRRETQYF. The CDR3 DNA sequence: TGTGCCAGCAACGGATATAGCGGGAGAAGGGAGACCCAGTACTTC.

This clonotype has more than one count but fewer than ten. One junction end disagrees with the germline gene, perhaps due to a read error. The chain carries TRBV20-1 and TRBJ2-7; D remains unclear. The germline gives CDR1 DFQATT, CDR2 SNEGSKA (reference sequence). The CDR3 is 14 amino acids. CDR3 amino acids: CRASGGRSPYEQYF. The CDR3 DNA follows: TGCAGAGCTAGTGGTGGACGGTCCCCTTACGAGCAGTACTTC.

This clonotype has only a few counts. One end of the junction does not line up with germline, which may come from a read error. The rearrangement links TRBV6-6 to TRBJ2-1; D gene ambiguous. Germline V gene lookup returns CDR1 MNHNY and CDR2 SVGAGI (reference sequence). The CDR3 loop spans 13 amino acids. The CDR3: CASSTGSRNEHFF. CDR3 DNA: TGTGCTAGCAGTACCGGGTCCCGGAATGAGCACTTCTTC.

Notes on this clonotype: A junction boundary mismatches the germline segment, possibly from a read error. The chain joins TRBV6-6 to TRBJ2-7, with D unresolved. The germline V gene has CDR1 MNHNY and CDR2 SVGAGI (reference sequence). This CDR3 has 13 residues. The CDR3 sequence is CASSYSRVYEKYF. The CDR3 DNA reads TGTGCCAGCAGTTACTCACGAGTCTACGAGAAGTACTTC.

Note on this clonotype: Since no conserved phenylalanine or tryptophan closes the CDR3, a read error is the likely cause. The gene calls are TRBV20-1 and TRBJ2-7; D ambiguous. Germline CDR1 reads DFQATT; CDR2 reads SNEGSKA (reference sequence). Trimming removed 7 bases at V and 6 bases at J, with 13 bases between. The CDR3 runs to 11 residues. CDR3 nucleotides: TGCAGTGTTAGTACAGTCTCCGAGCAGTACTTG. Amino acids: CSVSTVSEQYL.

A note on this clonotype: An end of the junction differs from the germline gene, which may be a read error. The chain combines TRBV7-8 with TRBJ2-1, with D possibly TRBD1 on 6 matching bases. The length of the CDR3 is 14 residues. Germline V gene data show CDR1 as SGHVS and CDR2 as FQNEAQ. The CDR3 coding sequence is TGTGCCAGCAGCCTGACAGGTTTAGTGAATGAGCTGTTCTTC. This codes for CASSLTGLVNELFF.

The V call is TRBV29-1, the J call TRBJ1-1; D gene uncertain. Looked up from germline, CDR1 is SQVTM and CDR2 is ANQGSEA. V was shortened by 5 bases and J by 10 bases, with 32 bases between the two germline ends. The CDR3 extends over 17 amino acids. The CDR3: CSVPEPEAQAGIAVAFF. For the CDR3, the DNA is TGCAGCGTTCCTGAGCCCGAGGCTCAGGCGGGGATCGCTGTAGCTTTCTTT.

Concerning this clonotype: Sequence at one end of the junction differs from germline and may be a read error. This chain links TRBV10-2 with TRBJ2-3; D is possibly TRBD1 (6 bases). CDR3 size: 14 residues. Looked up from germline, CDR1 is WSHSY and CDR2 is SAAADI. The CDR3 DNA reads as TGCGCCAGTACCAAGGGGGAATTCACAGTTACGCAGTATTTT. As protein: CASTKGEFTVTQYF.

On this clonotype: One end of the junction does not line up with germline, which may come from a read error. The V call is TRBV6-2 or TRBV6-3, the J call TRBJ2-1, with D maybe TRBD1 (6 bases). Germline lookup yields CDR1 MNHEY and CDR2 SVGEGT. The CDR3 runs 15 residues. The CDR3 DNA is TGTGCCAGCAGGCGGACAGACTGGGGGCACAATAAGCAGTTCTTC. It encodes CASRRTDWGHNKQFF.

On this clonotype itself: A much bigger clone sits one base away, suggesting this may be a read error. The chain recombines TRBV7-9 with TRBJ2-2; D is ambiguous. Germline lookup yields CDR1 SEHNR and CDR2 FQNEAQ (reference sequence). Between the trimmed V and J ends, which lost 7 bases and 8 bases, there was a span of 20 bases. The CDR3 has 15 amino acids. The CDR3 loop reads CASIISSFLGGELFF. In DNA form, the CDR3 reads TGTGCCAGCATCATATCTTCCTTCTTAGGAGGGGAGCTGTTTTTT. The full variable domain, with the rest looked up from reference TRBV7-9 and TRBJ2-2, is DTGVSQNPRHKITKRGQNVTFRCDPISEHNRLYWYRQTLGQGPEFLTYFQNEAQLEKSRLLSDRFSAERPKGSFSTLEIQRTEQGDSAMYLCASIISSFLGGELFFGEGSRLTVL.

This clonotype has ten or more counts. V usage is TRBV7-8 and J usage is TRBJ1-2; D uncertain. CDR1 is SGHVS and CDR2 is FQNEAQ in the germline V gene. V was clipped by 5 bases and J by 4 bases, with 14 bases between them. CDR3 length equals 14 residues. Written as DNA, the CDR3 is TGTGCCAGCAGCCCGGGCCCCGTGGGCTATGGCTACACCTTC. Amino acids: CASSPGPVGYGYTF. Drawing the rest from reference TRBV7-8 and TRBJ1-2, the complete variable domain is GAGVSQSPRYKVAKRGQDVALRCDPISGHVSLFWYQQALGQGPEFLTYFQNEAQLDKSGLPSDRFFAERPEGSVSTLKIQRTQQEDSAVYLCASSPGPVGYGYTFGSGTRLTVV.

This clonotype was counted ten times or more. V and J are TRBV6-1 and TRBJ1-5; 10 positions agree with TRBD1. Trimming took 1 base from V and 6 from J; bases not matched to a gene: 3. This CDR3 has 15 amino acids. Per the germline V gene, CDR1 is MNHNS and CDR2 is SASEGT. CDR3 amino acids: CASSEETGGVQPQHF. The CDR3, as DNA: TGTGCCAGCAGTGAAGAGACAGGGGGCGTTCAGCCCCAGCATTTT.

Of note for this clonotype: The junction departs from the called germline gene at one end, perhaps through a read error. V and J are TRBV6-5 and TRBJ1-1; D unclear. CDR3 size: 15 residues. Per germline, CDR1 MNHEY and CDR2 SVGAGI. This chain's CDR3 is CASTTAARVGTEAFF. The CDR3 DNA sequence: TGTGCCAGCACAACGGCCGCTAGGGTGGGCACTGAAGCATTCTTT.

This clonotype was detected only a few times. The final CDR3 position lacks the conserved phenylalanine or tryptophan, pointing to a likely read error. This chain uses TRBV29-1 with TRBJ2-5; 9 bases are a match to TRBD2. Losses at the gene ends were 7 bases for V and 5 bases for J; bases not matched to a gene: 11. Germline CDR1 SQVTM, CDR2 ANQGSEA. The CDR3 consists of 14 residues. The chain's CDR3 is CSALGTSSSETQYL. DNA of the CDR3: TGCAGCGCCTTAGGGACTAGCAGTTCGGAGACCCAGTACTTA.

The chain carries TRBV9 and TRBJ1-2, with 7 bases that match TRBD1. The ends lost 4 bases at V and 5 bases at J; junction bases unmatched: 5. This CDR3 contains 13 residues. Germline CDR1 and CDR2: SGDLS and YYNGEE. The CDR3 loop reads CASSSVTGYGYTF. The CDR3 DNA reads TGTGCCAGCAGCTCTGTGACAGGGTATGGCTACACCTTC.

V is TRBV12-3 or TRBV12-4 and J is TRBJ1-3, with unresolved D. V gave up 3 bases and J gave up 0 bases, with 12 bases separating them. This CDR3 spans 16 amino acids. The CDR3 nucleotides read TGTGCCAGCAGTTTCCCTTTCCCCCACTCTGGAAACACCATATATTTT. It codes for CASSFPFPHSGNTIYF.

Here the CDR3 DNA reads TGCAGCATGGCCGACAGGCTCCAAGATAGCCAGTACTTC. Its protein product is CSMADRLQDSQYF. The V gene is TRBV29-1, the J gene TRBJ2-5, with D possibly matching TRBD1 (6 bases). The CDR3 contains 13 residues. The V gene's germline CDR1 is SQVTM and CDR2 ANQGSEA. V was trimmed by 8 bases and J by 10 bases, leaving 23 bases between them.

Note on this clonotype: At one end the junction does not follow the germline gene, possibly because of a read error. J is TRBJ2-3 and V is TRBV4-1, with unresolved D. The germline CDR1 and CDR2 sequences are MGHRA and YSYEKL. The CDR3 is 14 amino acids. The CDR3 sequence is CASSQVAVPGTRYF. The CDR3 coding sequence is TGCGCCAGCAGCCAAGTGGCAGTGCCAGGTACGCGGTATTTT.

In its sample, this clonotype was seen many times. The rearrangement links TRBV28 to TRBJ2-5; D perhaps matches TRBD2 (5 bases). In germline, CDR1 is MDHEN, CDR2 SYDVKM. Between the trimmed V and J ends, which lost 5 bases and 1 base, there was a span of 17 bases. The CDR3 length is 16 residues. The CDR3, as DNA: TGTGCCAGCAGTACGAGGGCGCTTCCCCCCCAAGAGACCCAGTACTTC. This gives the protein CASSTRALPPQETQYF.

This clonotype was recorded once. The conserved closing phenylalanine or tryptophan is absent in this CDR3, likely reflecting a read error. The DNA is omitted, as the CDR3 cannot be located on it reliably, and the CDR3 follows TCRdb's listing. The V gene is TRBV11-1, the J gene TRBJ1-2. The germline V gene encodes CDR1 SGHAT and CDR2 FQDESV (reference sequence). Ends included, the CDR3 has 12 residues. The CDR3 reads CASSLYRYDYSS.

The chain links TRBV12-3 or TRBV12-4 to TRBJ2-5; 7 bases line up with TRBD1. This CDR3 is built from 14 residues. The CDR3, as DNA: TGTGTCAGTAGTTTCAGGGACAGACAAGAGACCCAGTACTTC. Encoded protein: CVSSFRDRQETQYF.

To note about this clonotype: The conserved phenylalanine or tryptophan normally closing the CDR3 is absent here, so this likely arose from a read error. It is unclear where the CDR3 begins or ends on the DNA, so no DNA is shown, and the CDR3 is as TCRdb lists it. The V call is TRBV11-3, the J call TRBJ2-7; whether TRBD1, the table's D call, matches the DNA was not checked. Termini included, the CDR3 measures 15 amino acids. Germline loops: CDR1 SGHNT, CDR2 YENEEA. CDR3 sequence: CASSLTGLFSYEQYL.

On this clonotype itself: This may be a read error: a much more frequent sequence differs by one nucleotide. The chain recombines TRBV9 with TRBJ2-7; TRBD1 or TRBD2 may be the D gene (5 bases each). Germline assignment: CDR1 SGDLS and CDR2 YYNGEE. Trimming cost V 2 bases and J 5 bases, with 14 bases left between them. The CDR3 has 14 amino acids. The CDR3 sequence is CASSVSGSRDEQYF. CDR3 nucleotide sequence: TGTGCCAGCAGCGTCTCAGGGAGCAGGGACGAGCAGTACTTC.